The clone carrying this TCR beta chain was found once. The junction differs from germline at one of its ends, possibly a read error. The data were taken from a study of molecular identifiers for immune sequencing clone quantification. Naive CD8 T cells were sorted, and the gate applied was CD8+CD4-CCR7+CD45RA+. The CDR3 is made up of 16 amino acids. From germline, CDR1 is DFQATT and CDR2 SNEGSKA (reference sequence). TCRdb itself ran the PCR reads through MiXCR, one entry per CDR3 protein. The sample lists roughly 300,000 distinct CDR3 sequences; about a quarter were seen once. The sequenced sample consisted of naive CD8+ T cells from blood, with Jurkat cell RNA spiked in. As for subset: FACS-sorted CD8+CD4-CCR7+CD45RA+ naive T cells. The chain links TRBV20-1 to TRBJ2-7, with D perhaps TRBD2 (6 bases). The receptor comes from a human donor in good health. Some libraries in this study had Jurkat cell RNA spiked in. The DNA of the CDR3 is TGCTGTGCTAACAGCCGGGACGATCAGCGGGTCTACGAGCAGTACTTC. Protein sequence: CCANSRDDQRVYEQYF.